Listed here are 3 T cell receptor beta chains from one sample, sequenced in a study of blood T cells in healthy people across ages. Then a second PCR, running roughly 7 to 11 cycles, was carried out with a sample-barcoded 5' primer and a J-beta primer mix. One entry per CDR3 protein, called by TCRdb with MiXCR from the 5' RACE reads. The data show about 830,000 distinct CDR3 sequences, with 55% to 70% seen just once and roughly 22% held by the top ten. The sequencing sample was made of blood. These receptors were taken from a man aged 30-40 years in good health.

The chain recombines TRBV24-1 with TRBJ2-3; TRBD2 is a possible D gene (6 bases). V was pared by 2 bases and J by 2 bases, with 19 bases between. Germline V gene sequence: CDR1 KGHDR, CDR2 SFDVKD. The CDR3 has 18 residues. The CDR3 nucleotides are TGTGCCACCAGTGATTCTCCGGACTGGAAGGACTACACAGATACGCAGTATTTT. Translated: CATSDSPDWKDYTDTQYF.

The chain carries TRBV7-8 and TRBJ2-1; 8 positions match TRBD2. Germline lookup yields CDR1 SGHVS and CDR2 FQNEAQ. J was trimmed by 7 bases and V by 5 bases; bases with no gene match: 10. This CDR3 contains 15 residues. The CDR3 coding sequence is TGTGCCAGCAGCCAACGGGGGGGTTTTTCGAATGAGCAGTTCTTC. Translating gives CASSQRGGFSNEQFF.

V usage is TRBV7-2 and J usage is TRBJ2-4; 7 nucleotides align to TRBD2. The J call may be wrong; the DNA end is better matched by TRBJ2-5. Germline CDR1 is SGHTA and CDR2 is FQGNSA. This CDR3 region has 16 residues. CDR3 protein: CASSLMAGAASETQYF. The DNA for the CDR3 is TGTGCCAGCAGCTTAATGGCGGGAGCGGCTTCAGAGACCCAGTACTTC.